These 20 T cell receptor beta chains were sequenced from one sample in a study of cytomegalovirus exposure and HLA in healthy donors. TCRdb's copy holds only in-frame clones and misses some; the assay was immunoSEQ multiplex PCR. The table includes some 200,000 clones, about 80% detected once. Material for sequencing was PBMCs. These receptors were collected from a woman in her late teens or twenties in good health and CMV-seropositive.

The chain links TRBV2 to TRBJ2-3, with 12 bases lining up with TRBD2. Germline-derived CDR1 and CDR2 are SNHLY and FYNNEI. V lost 6 bases, J lost 2 bases, and 6 bases stayed unmatched. This CDR3 contains 16 residues. The CDR3: CASRLLAGGDTDTQYF. For the CDR3, the DNA is TGTGCCAGCAGGTTACTAGCGGGGGGCGACACAGATACGCAGTATTTT.

This chain uses TRBV2 with TRBJ1-1, with TRBD1 identical over 11 bases. The CDR3 runs 12 residues. V lost 5 bases, J lost 14 bases, and 7 bases stayed unmatched. Per germline, CDR1 SNHLY and CDR2 FYNNEI. The CDR3 protein is CASSPGQGAAFF. Here the CDR3 DNA reads TGTGCCAGCAGTCCTGGACAGGGGGCTGCCTTCTTT.

This rearrangement joins TRBV6-5 to TRBJ2-2; 7 bases line up with TRBD2. The CDR3 sequence is 14 residues long. Germline CDR1 and CDR2: MNHEY and SVGAGI. Losses at the gene ends were 4 bases for V and 2 bases for J; bases not matched to a gene: 1. This CDR3 reads CASSWTSNTGELFF. CDR3 DNA: TGTGCCAGCAGTTGGACTAGTAACACCGGGGAGCTGTTTTTT.

This clone was detected only a few times. The chain couples TRBV18 to TRBJ1-6, with TRBD1 matching over 7 bases. Per the germline V gene, CDR1 is KGHSH and CDR2 is LQKENI. The V segment lost 1 base and the J segment 7 bases; nucleotides outside the gene matches: 10. CDR3 size: 17 residues. In nucleotides, the CDR3 is TGTGCCAGCTCACCACTGCAGGAGGGGGCCTTCAATTCACCCCTCCACTTT. Protein product: CASSPLQEGAFNSPLHF.

The chain combines TRBV7-9 with TRBJ2-2, with a tentative D call TRBD2 (7 bases). There are 18 residues in the CDR3. Germline lookup yields CDR1 SEHNR and CDR2 FQNEAQ (reference sequence). V lost 1 base and J 3 bases, leaving 18 bases between the germline ends. The CDR3 sequence is CASSLDRRGRSHTGELFF. In DNA form, the CDR3 reads TGTGCCAGCAGCTTAGACCGGCGGGGGCGGTCCCACACCGGGGAGCTGTTTTTT.

V usage is TRBV12-5 and J usage is TRBJ1-5; a weak D match, TRBD1 (6 bases). V shed 5 bases and J shed 4 bases, with 12 bases lying between them. This CDR3 has 14 residues. CDR1 is LGHNT, CDR2 FRNRAP, per germline. The CDR3 nucleotides are TGTGCTAGTGGTAGTTGGGGGCAAAATCAGCCCCAGCATTTT. Its protein is CASGSWGQNQPQHF.

In its sample, this clone was seen a few times. The J gene is TRBJ2-7, the V gene TRBV6-5, with TRBD2 matching 7 bases. Trimming cost V 7 bases and J 7 bases; bases outside gene matches: 10. The CDR3 spans 13 residues. Germline V gene sequence: CDR1 MNHEY, CDR2 SVGAGI. CDR3 bases: TGTGCCAGCACCCGAGGGGAGGGTGGTGAGCAGTACTTC. Translating it yields CASTRGEGGEQYF.

The chain employs TRBV7-9 and TRBJ1-1; TRBD1 matches at 8 bases. This CDR3 is 15 amino acids long. Germline loops: CDR1 SEHNR, CDR2 FQNEAQ (reference sequence). With V trimmed by 1 base and J by 6 bases, 7 bases remained unmatched. This CDR3 reads CASSLGDRTRAEAFF. The DNA for the CDR3 is TGTGCCAGCAGCTTAGGGGACAGGACTCGGGCTGAAGCTTTCTTT.

This clone was detected many times. V usage is TRBV27 and J usage is TRBJ2-3; 8 nucleotides match TRBD2. Germline V gene lookup returns CDR1 MNHEY and CDR2 SMNVEV (reference sequence). The CDR3 sequence is 15 residues long. V shed 9 bases and J 3 bases; nucleotides not matched to a gene: 11. The CDR3: CASSGGLVPTDTQYF. In DNA form, the CDR3 reads TGTGCCAGTTCCGGGGGACTAGTGCCGACAGATACGCAGTATTTT.

The chain carries TRBV27 and TRBJ2-3; the D gene is possibly TRBD1 (5 bases). V lost 6 bases, J lost 2 bases, and 12 bases lay in between. CDR1 and CDR2 (germline): MNHEY, SMNVEV (reference sequence). The CDR3 has 14 amino acids. The CDR3 sequence: CASRRTTPTDTQYF. As DNA, the CDR3 is TGTGCCAGCAGGAGGACAACCCCCACAGATACGCAGTATTTT.

This clone was detected a few times. The rearrangement links TRBV7-6 to TRBJ1-2, with D hard to call. V was pared by 6 bases and J by 7 bases, with 12 bases between. This CDR3 comprises 12 residues. From germline, CDR1 is SGHVS and CDR2 FNYEAQ. CDR3 region: CASRDFARGYTF. The CDR3 region has the DNA TGTGCCAGCAGGGACTTCGCGCGTGGCTACACCTTC. The full variable domain, its missing parts supplied by reference TRBV7-6 and TRBJ1-2, is GAGVSQSPRYKVTKRGQDVALRCDPISGHVSLYWYRQALGQGPEFLTYFNYEAQQDKSGLPNDRFSAERPEGSISTLTIQRTEQRDSAMYRCASRDFARGYTFGSGTRLTVV.

V is TRBV5-5 and J is TRBJ2-3, with 8 bases matching TRBD1. The CDR3 has 15 amino acids. Germline V gene sequence: CDR1 SGHKS, CDR2 YYEKEE (reference sequence). Trimming at V came to 1 base and at J to 3 bases, leaving 4 bases not matched to a gene. This CDR3 is CASSLFRGRTDTQYF. The CDR3 coding sequence is TGTGCCAGCAGCTTGTTCAGGGGGCGTACAGATACGCAGTATTTT.

This chain connects TRBV27 to TRBJ1-2; a possible D gene is TRBD1 (5 bases). The germline V and J ends were trimmed by 6 bases and 4 bases, with 21 bases remaining between them. Germline lookup yields CDR1 MNHEY and CDR2 SMNVEV (reference sequence). The CDR3 is 16 residues long. CDR3 sequence reads: CASRLSYSGTTYGYTF. The DNA of the CDR3 is TGTGCCAGCAGACTCAGTTATTCGGGGACTACCTATGGCTACACCTTC.

Only a few counts were recorded for this clone. The genes are TRBV6-4 and TRBJ1-6, with a weak D call TRBD1 (5 bases). Trimming shortened V by 8 bases and J by 3 bases, and 11 bases separated the two germline ends. The length of the CDR3 is 14 residues. Germline V lookup: CDR1 MRHNA, CDR2 SNTAGT. CDR3 sequence reads: CASWGGSYNSPLHF. CDR3 sequence (DNA): TGTGCCAGCTGGGGCGGTAGCTATAATTCACCCCTCCACTTT.

The chain employs TRBV11-2 and TRBJ2-7; TRBD2 is a possible D gene (6 bases). The CDR3 has 12 residues. Trimming shortened V by 6 bases and J by 3 bases, and 9 bases separated the two germline ends. Germline V gene data show CDR1 as SGHAT and CDR2 as FQNNGV. CDR3 bases: TGTGCCAGCAGGGGTAGCGGCTACGAGCAGTACTTC. It specifies CASRGSGYEQYF. The complete variable domain, with remaining parts taken from reference TRBV11-2 and TRBJ2-7, reads EAGVAQSPRYKIIEKRQSVAFWCNPISGHATLYWYQQILGQGPKLLIQFQNNGVVDDSQLPKDRFSAERLKGVDSTLKIQPAKLEDSAVYLCASRGSGYEQYFGPGTRLTVT.

CDR3 protein: CASTLGTGGGTDTQYF. The DNA for the CDR3 is TGTGCCAGTACCTTGGGGACAGGGGGTGGCACAGATACGCAGTATTTT. V usage is TRBV19 and J usage is TRBJ2-3; 11 bases align to TRBD1. CDR1 and CDR2 from the germline V gene are LNHDA and SQIVND (reference sequence). CDR3 length: 16 amino acids. With 7 bases clipped from V and 1 base from J, the junction kept 7 bases outside the gene matches. Supplemented by reference TRBV19 and TRBJ2-3, the full variable domain reads DGGITQSPKYLFRKEGQNVTLSCEQNLNHDAMYWYRQDPGQGLRLIYYSQIVNDFQKGDIAEGYSVSREKKESFPLTVTSAQKNPTAFYLCASTLGTGGGTDTQYFGPGTRLTVL.

The CDR3, as DNA: TGTGCCAGCAGCATCACCCTACAGGGATACGAGCAGTACTTC. Protein sequence: CASSITLQGYEQYF. The chain joins TRBV7-6 to TRBJ2-7; tentative D call: TRBD1 (6 bases). CDR1 is SGHVS and CDR2 is FNYEAQ in the germline V gene. This CDR3 spans 14 amino acids. V lost 5 bases and J lost 4, with 15 bases in between.

The genes are TRBV5-6 and TRBJ1-5; a weak D match, TRBD1 (5 bases). With 3 bases removed from V and 4 bases from J, the gap between germline ends came to 14 bases. The length of the CDR3 is 15 residues. Germline V gene lookup returns CDR1 SGHDT and CDR2 YYEEEE. In DNA, the CDR3 is TGTGCCAGCAGCTCCAGGCGAGCAGGGAATCAGCCCCAGCATTTT. It translates to CASSSRRAGNQPQHF.

This chain links TRBV6-5 with TRBJ1-2; 7 bases agree with TRBD1. Germline loops: CDR1 MNHEY, CDR2 SVGAGI. The CDR3 runs 13 residues. V was clipped by 8 bases and J by 4 bases; unmatched bases: 7. CDR3 nucleotide sequence: TGTGCCAGCCACGACAGGGCTCGCTATGGCTACACCTTC. This encodes CASHDRARYGYTF.

The chain is built from TRBV5-6 and TRBJ1-1; D might be TRBD1 (6 bases). V lost 4 bases to trimming and J lost 2 bases, with 12 bases between them. This CDR3 has 14 residues. CDR1 SGHDT and CDR2 YYEEEE come from the germline V gene. The CDR3 spells CASSKQGRNTEAFF. The CDR3 bases are TGTGCCAGCAGCAAACAGGGCCGAAACACTGAAGCTTTCTTT.